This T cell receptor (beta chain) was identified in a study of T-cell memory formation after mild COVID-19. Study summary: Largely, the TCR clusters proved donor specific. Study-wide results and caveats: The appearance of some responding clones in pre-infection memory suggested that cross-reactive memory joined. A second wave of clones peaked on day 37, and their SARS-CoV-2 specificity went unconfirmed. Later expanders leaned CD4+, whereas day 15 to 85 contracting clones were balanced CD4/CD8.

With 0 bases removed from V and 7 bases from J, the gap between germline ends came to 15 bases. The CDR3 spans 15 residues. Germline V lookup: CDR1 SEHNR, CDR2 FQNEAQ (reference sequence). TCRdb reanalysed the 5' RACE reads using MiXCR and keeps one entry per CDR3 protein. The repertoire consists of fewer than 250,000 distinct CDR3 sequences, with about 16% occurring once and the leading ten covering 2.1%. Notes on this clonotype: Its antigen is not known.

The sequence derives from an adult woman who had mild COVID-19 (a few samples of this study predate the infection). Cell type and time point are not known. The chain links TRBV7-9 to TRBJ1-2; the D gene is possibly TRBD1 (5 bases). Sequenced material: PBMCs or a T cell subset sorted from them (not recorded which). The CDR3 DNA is TGTGCCAGCAGCTTAGCCAGGGTTCCACTCCCTGGCTACACCTTC. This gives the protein CASSLARVPLPGYTF.